This T cell receptor (beta chain) was identified in a study of blood T cell repertoires in COVID-19. Overall study context: The United States, Italy and Spain provided the acute and convalescent COVID-19 samples.

CDR1 SQVTM and CDR2 ANQGSEA come from the germline V gene. CDR3 length: 13 residues. Germline trimming cut 7 bases from V and 3 bases from J; bases unmatched to any gene: 9. How the authors handled the data: Using reference gene primer amplification, nucleated cell counts were estimated. Data came from immunoSEQ multiplex PCR; TCRdb stores just in-frame clones and leaves some out. V, J and clone size are those of that table, while D and trimming were read from the DNA. The profile shows around 260,000 clones, about 90% of them singletons. J is TRBJ2-7 and V is TRBV29-1; 7 bases align to TRBD2. This TCR derives from a middle-aged woman who had recovered from COVID-19. The sequenced sample was peripheral blood. The CDR3 reads CSAWDGGNYEQYF. The CDR3 DNA follows: TGCAGCGCATGGGACGGGGGGAACTACGAGCAGTACTTC.